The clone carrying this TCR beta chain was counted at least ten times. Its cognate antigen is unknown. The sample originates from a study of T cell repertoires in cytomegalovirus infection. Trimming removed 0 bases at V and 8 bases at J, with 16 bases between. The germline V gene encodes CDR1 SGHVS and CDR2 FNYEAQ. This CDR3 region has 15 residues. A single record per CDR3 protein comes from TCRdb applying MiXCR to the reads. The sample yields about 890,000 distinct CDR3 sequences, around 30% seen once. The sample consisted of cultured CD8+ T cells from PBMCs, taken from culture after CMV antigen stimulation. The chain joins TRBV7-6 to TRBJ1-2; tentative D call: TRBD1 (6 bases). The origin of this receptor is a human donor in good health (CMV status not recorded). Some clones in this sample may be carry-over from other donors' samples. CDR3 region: CASSLAGTSDRGYTF. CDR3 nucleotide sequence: TGTGCCAGCAGCTTAGCCGGGACATCGGATCGGGGCTACACCTTC.